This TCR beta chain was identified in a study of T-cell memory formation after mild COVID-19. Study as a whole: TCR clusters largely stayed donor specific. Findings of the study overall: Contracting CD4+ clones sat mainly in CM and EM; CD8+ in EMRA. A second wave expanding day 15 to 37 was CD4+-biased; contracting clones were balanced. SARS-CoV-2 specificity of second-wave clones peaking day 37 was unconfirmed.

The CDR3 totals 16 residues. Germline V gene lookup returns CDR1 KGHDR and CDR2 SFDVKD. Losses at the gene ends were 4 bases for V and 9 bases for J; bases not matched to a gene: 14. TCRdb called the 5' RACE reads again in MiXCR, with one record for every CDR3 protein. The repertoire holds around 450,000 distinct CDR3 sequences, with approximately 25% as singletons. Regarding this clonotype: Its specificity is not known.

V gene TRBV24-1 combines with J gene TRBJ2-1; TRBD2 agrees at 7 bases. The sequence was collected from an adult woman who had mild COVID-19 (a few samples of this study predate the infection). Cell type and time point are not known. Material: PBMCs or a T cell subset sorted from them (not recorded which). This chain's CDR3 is CATSDRTSGVGGEQFF. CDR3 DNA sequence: TGTGCCACCAGTGACCGGACTAGTGGGGTGGGGGGTGAGCAGTTCTTC.